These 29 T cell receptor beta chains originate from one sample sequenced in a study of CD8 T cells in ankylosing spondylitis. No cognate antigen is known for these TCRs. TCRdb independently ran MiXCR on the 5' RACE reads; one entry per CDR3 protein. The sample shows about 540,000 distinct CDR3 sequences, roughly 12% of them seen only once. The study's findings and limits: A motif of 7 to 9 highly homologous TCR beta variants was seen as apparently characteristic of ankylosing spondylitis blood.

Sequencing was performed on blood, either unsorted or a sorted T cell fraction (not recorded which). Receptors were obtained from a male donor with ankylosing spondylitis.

The DNA of the CDR3 is TGCAGTGCTAGTTCGCCTCAATTCGGAAACTATGGCTACACCTTC. Its translation: CSASSPQFGNYGYTF. The chain has TRBV20-1 and TRBJ1-2, with no clear D. V dropped 3 bases and J dropped 2 bases, with 16 bases sitting between them. From germline, CDR1 is DFQATT and CDR2 SNEGSKA (reference sequence). The CDR3 loop spans 15 amino acids.

The CDR3 sequence is CASSVQGVNTEAFF. CDR3 in DNA: TGTGCCAGCAGTGTTCAGGGAGTGAACACTGAAGCTTTCTTT. The chain carries TRBV2 and TRBJ1-1, with TRBD1 as a possible D gene (5 bases). The length of the CDR3 is 14 residues. CDR1 SNHLY and CDR2 FYNNEI come from the germline V gene. V dropped 4 bases and J dropped 0 bases, with 9 bases sitting between them.

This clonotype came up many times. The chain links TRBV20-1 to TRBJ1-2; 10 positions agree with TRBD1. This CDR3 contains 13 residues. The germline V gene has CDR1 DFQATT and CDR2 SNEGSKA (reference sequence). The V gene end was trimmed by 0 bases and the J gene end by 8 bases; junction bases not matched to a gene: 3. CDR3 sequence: CSARDGTGDGYTF. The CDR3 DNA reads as TGCAGTGCTAGAGACGGGACAGGGGACGGCTACACCTTC.

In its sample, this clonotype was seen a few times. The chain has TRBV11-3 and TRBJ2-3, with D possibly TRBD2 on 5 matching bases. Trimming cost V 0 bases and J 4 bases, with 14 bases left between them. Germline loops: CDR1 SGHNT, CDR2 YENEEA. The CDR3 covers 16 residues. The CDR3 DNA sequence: TGTGCCAGCAGCTTAGATCGGGGAGTGGGCCCAGATACGCAGTATTTT. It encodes CASSLDRGVGPDTQYF.

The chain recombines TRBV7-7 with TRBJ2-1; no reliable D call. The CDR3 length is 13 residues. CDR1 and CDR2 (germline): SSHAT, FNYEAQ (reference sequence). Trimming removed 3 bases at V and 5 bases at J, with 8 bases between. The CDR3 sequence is CASSFTSHNEQFF. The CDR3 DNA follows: TGTGCCAGCAGCTTTACCAGCCACAATGAGCAGTTCTTC. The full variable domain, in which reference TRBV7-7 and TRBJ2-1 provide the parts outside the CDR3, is GAGVSQSPRYKVTKRGQDVTLRCDPISSHATLYWYQQALGQGPEFLTYFNYEAQPDKSGLPSDRFSAERPEGSISTLTIQRTEQRDSAMYRCASSFTSHNEQFFGPGTRLTVL.

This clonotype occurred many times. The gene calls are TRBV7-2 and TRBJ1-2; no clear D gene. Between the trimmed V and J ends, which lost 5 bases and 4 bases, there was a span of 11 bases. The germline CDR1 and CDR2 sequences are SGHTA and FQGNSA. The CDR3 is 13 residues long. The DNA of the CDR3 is TGTGCCAGCAGCCAAGGGCAGTCCTATGGCTACACCTTC. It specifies CASSQGQSYGYTF.

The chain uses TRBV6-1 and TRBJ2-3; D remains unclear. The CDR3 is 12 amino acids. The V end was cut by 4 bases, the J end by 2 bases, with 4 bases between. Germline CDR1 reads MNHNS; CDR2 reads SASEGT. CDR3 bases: TGTGCCAGCAGTGGGCACACAGATACGCAGTATTTT. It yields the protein CASSGHTDTQYF.

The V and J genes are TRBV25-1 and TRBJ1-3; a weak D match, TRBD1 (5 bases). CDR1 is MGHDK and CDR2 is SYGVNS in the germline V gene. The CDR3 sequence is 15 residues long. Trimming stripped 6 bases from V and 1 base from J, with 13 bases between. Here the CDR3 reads CASSPWGLSGNTIYF. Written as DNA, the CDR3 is TGTGCCAGCAGCCCATGGGGGTTATCTGGAAACACCATATATTTT. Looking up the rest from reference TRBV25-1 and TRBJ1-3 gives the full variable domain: EADIYQTPRYLVIGTGKKITLECSQTMGHDKMYWYQQDPGMELHLIHYSYGVNSTEKGDLSSESTVSRIRTEHFPLTLESARPSHTSQYLCASSPWGLSGNTIYFGEGSWLTVV.

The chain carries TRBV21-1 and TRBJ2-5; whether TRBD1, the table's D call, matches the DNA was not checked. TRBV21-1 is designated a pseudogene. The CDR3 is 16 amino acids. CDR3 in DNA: TGTGCCAGCAGCAAAGGGGGGCGGGACAGCCAAGAGACCCAGTACTTC. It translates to CASSKGGRDSQETQYF.

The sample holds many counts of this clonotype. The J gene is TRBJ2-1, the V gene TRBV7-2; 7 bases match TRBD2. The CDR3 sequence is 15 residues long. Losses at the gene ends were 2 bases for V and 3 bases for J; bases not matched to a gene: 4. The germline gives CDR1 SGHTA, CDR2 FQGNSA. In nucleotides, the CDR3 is TGTGCCAGCAGCTTACGGGCTAGCGGCTACAATGAGCAGTTCTTC. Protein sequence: CASSLRASGYNEQFF.

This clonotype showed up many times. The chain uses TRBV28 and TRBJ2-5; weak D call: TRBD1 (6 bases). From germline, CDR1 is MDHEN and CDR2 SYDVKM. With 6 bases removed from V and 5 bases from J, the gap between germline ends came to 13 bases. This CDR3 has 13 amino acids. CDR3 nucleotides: TGTGCCAGCAGCAGAGGGGGTGGTGAGACCCAGTACTTC. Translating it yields CASSRGGGETQYF.

CDR3 nucleotide sequence: TGTGCCAGCAGTGAAGTTGGGACAAGGTTGTATGAGCAGTTCTTC. It encodes CASSEVGTRLYEQFF. The chain uses TRBV6-1 and TRBJ2-1; maybe TRBD1 (6 bases). V lost 1 base and J 8 bases, leaving 15 bases between the germline ends. The CDR3 runs to 15 residues. Germline assignment: CDR1 MNHNS and CDR2 SASEGT.

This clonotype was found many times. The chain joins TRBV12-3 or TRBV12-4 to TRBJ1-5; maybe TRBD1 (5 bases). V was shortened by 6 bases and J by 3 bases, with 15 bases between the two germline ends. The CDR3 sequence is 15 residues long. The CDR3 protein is CASSPGGALNQPQHF. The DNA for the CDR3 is TGTGCCAGCAGCCCTGGAGGGGCCCTCAATCAGCCCCAGCATTTT.

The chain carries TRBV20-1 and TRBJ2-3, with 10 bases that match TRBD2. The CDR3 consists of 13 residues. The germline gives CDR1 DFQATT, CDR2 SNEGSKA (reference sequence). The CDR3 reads CSCGLAGADTQYF. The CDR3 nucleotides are TGCAGCTGCGGGCTAGCGGGAGCAGATACGCAGTATTTT.

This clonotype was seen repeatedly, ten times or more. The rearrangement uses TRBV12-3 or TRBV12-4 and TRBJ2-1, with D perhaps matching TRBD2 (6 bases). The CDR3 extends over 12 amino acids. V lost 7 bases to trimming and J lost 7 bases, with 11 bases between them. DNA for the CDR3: TGTGCCAGCACCCCCGGGGGAAATGAGCAGTTCTTC. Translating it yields CASTPGGNEQFF.

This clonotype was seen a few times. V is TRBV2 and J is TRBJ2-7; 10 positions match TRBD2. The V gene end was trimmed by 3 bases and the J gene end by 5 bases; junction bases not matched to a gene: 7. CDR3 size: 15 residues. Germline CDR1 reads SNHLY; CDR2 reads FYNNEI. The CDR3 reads CASSEASGSLNEQYV. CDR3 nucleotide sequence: TGTGCCAGCAGTGAGGCTAGCGGGAGTCTCAACGAGCAGTACGTC.

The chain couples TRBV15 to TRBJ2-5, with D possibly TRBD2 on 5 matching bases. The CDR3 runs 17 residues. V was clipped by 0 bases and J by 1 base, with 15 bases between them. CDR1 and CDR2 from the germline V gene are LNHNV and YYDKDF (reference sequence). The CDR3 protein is CATSRDLERSGQETQYF. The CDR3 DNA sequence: TGTGCCACCAGCAGAGATCTGGAGCGGTCCGGCCAAGAGACCCAGTACTTC.

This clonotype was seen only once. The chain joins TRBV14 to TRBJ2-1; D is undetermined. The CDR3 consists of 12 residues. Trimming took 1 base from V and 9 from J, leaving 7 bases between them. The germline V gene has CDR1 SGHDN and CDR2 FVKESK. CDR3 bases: TGTGCCAGCAGCCAAGGGCGTGGTGAGCAGTTCTTC. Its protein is CASSQGRGEQFF.

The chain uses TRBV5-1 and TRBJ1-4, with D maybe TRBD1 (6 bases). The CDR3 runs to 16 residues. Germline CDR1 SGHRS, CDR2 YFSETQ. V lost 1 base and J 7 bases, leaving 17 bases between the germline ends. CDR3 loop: CASSLIQGQDSEKLFF. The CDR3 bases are TGCGCCAGCAGCTTGATTCAGGGGCAGGATAGTGAAAAACTGTTTTTT.

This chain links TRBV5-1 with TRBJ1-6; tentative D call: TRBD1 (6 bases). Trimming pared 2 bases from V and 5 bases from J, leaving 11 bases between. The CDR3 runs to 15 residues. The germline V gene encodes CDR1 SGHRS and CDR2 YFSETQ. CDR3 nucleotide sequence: TGCGCCAGCAGCTTAGGGGGGGAAAATAATTCACCCCTCCACTTT. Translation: CASSLGGENNSPLHF.

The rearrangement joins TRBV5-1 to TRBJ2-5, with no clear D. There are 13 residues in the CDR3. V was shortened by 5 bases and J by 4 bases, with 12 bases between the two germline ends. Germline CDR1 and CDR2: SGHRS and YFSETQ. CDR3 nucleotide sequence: TGCGCCAGCAGGGATAGCACGGGAGAGACCCAGTACTTC. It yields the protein CASRDSTGETQYF.

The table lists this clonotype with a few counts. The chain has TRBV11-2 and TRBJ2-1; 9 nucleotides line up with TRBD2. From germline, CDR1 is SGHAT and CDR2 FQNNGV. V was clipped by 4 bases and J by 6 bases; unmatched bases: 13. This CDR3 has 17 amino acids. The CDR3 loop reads CASSSHGGSGRINEQFF. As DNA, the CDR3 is TGTGCCAGCAGCTCTCACGGTGGGAGCGGGAGGATCAATGAGCAGTTCTTC. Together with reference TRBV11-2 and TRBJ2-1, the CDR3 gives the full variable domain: EAGVAQSPRYKIIEKRQSVAFWCNPISGHATLYWYQQILGQGPKLLIQFQNNGVVDDSQLPKDRFSAERLKGVDSTLKIQPAKLEDSAVYLCASSSHGGSGRINEQFFGPGTRLTVL.

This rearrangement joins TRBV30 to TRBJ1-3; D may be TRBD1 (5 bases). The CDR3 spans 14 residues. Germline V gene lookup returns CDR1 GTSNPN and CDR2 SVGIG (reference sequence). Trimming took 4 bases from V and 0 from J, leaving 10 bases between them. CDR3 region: CAWKGQSSGNTIYF. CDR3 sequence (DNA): TGTGCCTGGAAGGGGCAGAGCTCTGGAAACACCATATATTTT.

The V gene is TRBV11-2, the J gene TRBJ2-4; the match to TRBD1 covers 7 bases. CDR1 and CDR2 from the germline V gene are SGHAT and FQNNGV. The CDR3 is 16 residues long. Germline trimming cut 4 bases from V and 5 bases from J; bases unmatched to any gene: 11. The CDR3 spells CASSSYLDRVENIQYF. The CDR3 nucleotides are TGTGCCAGCAGCTCCTACCTCGACAGGGTAGAAAACATTCAGTACTTC.

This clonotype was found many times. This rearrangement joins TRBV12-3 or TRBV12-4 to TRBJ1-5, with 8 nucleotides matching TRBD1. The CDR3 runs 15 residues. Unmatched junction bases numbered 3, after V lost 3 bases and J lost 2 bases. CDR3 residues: CASSFAGGGNQPQHF. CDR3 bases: TGTGCCAGCAGTTTCGCAGGGGGCGGCAATCAGCCCCAGCATTTT.

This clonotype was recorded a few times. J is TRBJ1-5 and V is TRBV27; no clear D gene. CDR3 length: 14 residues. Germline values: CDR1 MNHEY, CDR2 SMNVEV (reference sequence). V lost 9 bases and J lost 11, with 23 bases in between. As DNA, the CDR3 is TGTGCCAGTCACTATGGGATGTCACTCGGGGCCCAGCATTTT. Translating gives CASHYGMSLGAQHF.

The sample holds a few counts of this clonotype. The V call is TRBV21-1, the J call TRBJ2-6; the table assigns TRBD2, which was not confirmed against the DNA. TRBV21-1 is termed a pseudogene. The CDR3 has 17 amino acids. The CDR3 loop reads CASTLRAPKPGANVLTF. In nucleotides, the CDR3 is TGTGCCAGCACCCTCAGGGCTCCTAAACCTGGGGCCAACGTCCTGACTTTC.

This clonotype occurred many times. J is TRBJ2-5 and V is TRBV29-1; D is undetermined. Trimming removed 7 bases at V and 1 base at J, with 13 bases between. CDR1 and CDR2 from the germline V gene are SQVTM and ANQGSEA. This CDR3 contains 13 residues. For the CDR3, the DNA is TGCAGCGCCCCTCAGCTGGGCCAAGAGACCCAGTACTTC. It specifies CSAPQLGQETQYF.

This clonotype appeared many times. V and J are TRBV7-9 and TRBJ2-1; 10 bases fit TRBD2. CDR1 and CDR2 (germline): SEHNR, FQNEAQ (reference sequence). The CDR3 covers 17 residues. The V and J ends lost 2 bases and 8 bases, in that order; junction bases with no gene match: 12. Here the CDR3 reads CASSLTSSGSKRDEQFF. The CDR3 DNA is TGTGCCAGCAGCTTAACATCTAGCGGGAGTAAGAGGGATGAGCAGTTCTTC. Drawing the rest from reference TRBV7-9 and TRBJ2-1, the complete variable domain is DTGVSQNPRHKITKRGQNVTFRCDPISEHNRLYWYRQTLGQGPEFLTYFQNEAQLEKSRLLSDRFSAERPKGSFSTLEIQRTEQGDSAMYLCASSLTSSGSKRDEQFFGPGTRLTVL.